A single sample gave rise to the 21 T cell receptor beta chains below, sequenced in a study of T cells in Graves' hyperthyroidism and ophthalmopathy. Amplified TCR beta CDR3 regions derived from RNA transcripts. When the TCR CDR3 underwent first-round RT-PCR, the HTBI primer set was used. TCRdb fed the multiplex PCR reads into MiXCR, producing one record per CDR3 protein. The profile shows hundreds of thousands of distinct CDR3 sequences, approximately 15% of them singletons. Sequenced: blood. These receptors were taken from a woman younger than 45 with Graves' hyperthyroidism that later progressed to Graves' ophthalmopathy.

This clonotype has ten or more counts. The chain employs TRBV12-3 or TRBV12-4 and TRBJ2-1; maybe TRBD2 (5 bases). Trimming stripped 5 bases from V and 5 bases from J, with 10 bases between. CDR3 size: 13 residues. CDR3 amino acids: CASSPTTNNEQFF. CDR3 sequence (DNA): TGTGCCAGCAGTCCAACGACTAACAATGAGCAGTTCTTC.

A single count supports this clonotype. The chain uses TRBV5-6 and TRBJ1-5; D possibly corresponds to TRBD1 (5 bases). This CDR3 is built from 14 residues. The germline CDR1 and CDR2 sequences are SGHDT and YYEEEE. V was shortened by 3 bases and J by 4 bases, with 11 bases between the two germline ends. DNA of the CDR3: TGTGCCAGCAGCTCGAACAGGAATAATCAGCCCCAGCATTTT. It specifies CASSSNRNNQPQHF. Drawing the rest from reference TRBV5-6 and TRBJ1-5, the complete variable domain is DAGVTQSPTHLIKTRGQQVTLRCSPKSGHDTVSWYQQALGQGPQFIFQYYEEEERQRGNFPDRFSGHQFPNYSSELNVNALLLGDSALYLCASSSNRNNQPQHFGDGTRLSIL.

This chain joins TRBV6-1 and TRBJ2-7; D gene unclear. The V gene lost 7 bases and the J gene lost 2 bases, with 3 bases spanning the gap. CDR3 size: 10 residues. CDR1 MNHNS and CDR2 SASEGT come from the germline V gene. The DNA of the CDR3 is TGTGCCAGCAACGCCTACGAGCAGTACTTC. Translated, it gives CASNAYEQYF.

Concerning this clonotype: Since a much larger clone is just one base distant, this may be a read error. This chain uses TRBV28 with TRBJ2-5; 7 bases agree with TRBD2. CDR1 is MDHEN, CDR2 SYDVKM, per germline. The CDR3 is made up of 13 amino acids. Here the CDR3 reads CASSFSSGEAQYF. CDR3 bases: TGTGCCAGCAGTTTCTCTAGCGGAGAGGCCCAGTACTTC. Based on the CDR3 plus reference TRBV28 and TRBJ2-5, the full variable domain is DVKVTQSSRYLVKRTGEKVFLECVQDMDHENMFWYRQDPGLGLRLIYFSYDVKMKEKGDIPEGYSVSREKKERFSLILESASTNQTSMYLCASSFSSGEAQYFGPGTRLLVL.

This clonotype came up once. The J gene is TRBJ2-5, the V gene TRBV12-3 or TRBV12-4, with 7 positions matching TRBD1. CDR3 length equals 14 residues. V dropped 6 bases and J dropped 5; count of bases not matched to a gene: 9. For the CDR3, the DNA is TGTGCCAGCAGAGCGACAGGGTCGGGGGAGACCCAGTACTTC. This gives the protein CASRATGSGETQYF.

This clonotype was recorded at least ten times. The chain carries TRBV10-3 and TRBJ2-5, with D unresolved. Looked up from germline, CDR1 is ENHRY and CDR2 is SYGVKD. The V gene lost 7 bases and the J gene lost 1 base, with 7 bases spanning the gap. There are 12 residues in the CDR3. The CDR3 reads CAIKNTQETQYF. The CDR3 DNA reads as TGTGCCATCAAGAACACCCAAGAGACCCAGTACTTC.

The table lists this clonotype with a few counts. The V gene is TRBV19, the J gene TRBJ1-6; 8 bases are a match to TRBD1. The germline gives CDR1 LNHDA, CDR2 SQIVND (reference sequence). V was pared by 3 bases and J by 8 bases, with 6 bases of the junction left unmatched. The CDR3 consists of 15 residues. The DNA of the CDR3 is TGTGCCAGTAGTATTCGACAGGGGATAGATTCACCCCTCCACTTT. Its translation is CASSIRQGIDSPLHF.

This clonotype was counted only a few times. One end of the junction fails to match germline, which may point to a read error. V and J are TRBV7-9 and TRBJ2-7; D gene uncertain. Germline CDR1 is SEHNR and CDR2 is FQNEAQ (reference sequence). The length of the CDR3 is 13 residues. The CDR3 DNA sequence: TGTGCCAGCAGCCTCCCTGGATCCTACAAGCAGTACTTC. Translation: CASSLPGSYKQYF.

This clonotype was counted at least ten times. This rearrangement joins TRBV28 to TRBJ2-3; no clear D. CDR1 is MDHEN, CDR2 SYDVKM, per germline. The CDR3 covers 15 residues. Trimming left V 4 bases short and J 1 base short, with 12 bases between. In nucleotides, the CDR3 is TGTGCCAGCAGTTCCCCTAGTTCGGGCACAGATACGCAGTATTTT. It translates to CASSSPSSGTDTQYF.

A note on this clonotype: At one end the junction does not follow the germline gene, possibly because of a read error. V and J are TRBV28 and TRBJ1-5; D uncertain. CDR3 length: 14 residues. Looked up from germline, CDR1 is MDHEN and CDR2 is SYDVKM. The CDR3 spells CAISSPAGWQPQHF. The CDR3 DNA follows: TGTGCCATCAGTTCTCCCGCGGGTTGGCAGCCCCAGCATTTT.

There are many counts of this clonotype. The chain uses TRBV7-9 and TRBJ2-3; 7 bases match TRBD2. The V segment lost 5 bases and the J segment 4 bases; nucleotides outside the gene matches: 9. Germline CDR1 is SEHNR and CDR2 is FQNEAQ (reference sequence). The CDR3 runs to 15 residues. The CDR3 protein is CASSVSSGGADTQYF. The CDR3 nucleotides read TGTGCCAGCAGCGTGTCTAGCGGAGGGGCAGATACGCAGTATTTT.

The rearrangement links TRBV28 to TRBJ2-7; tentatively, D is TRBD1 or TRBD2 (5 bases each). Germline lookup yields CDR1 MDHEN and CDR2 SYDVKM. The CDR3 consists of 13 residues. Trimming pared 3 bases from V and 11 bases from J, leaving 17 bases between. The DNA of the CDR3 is TGTGCCAGCAGTTTCTTAGGGGACGTAGAGGAGTACTTC. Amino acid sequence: CASSFLGDVEEYF.

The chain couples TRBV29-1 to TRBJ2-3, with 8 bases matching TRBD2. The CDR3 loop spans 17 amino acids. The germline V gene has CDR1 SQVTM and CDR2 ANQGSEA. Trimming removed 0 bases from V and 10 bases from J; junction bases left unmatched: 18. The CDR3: CSVEDLPLDAGGLAQYF. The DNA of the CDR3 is TGCAGCGTTGAAGATCTCCCTCTTGACGCGGGAGGTCTAGCGCAGTATTTT.

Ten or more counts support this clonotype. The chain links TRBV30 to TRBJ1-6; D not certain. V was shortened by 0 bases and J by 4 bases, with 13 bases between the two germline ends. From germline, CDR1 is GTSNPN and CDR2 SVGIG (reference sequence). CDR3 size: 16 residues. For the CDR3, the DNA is TGTGCCTGGAGTGTAACGGCGGGTAGATATAATTCACCCCTCCACTTT. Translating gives CAWSVTAGRYNSPLHF.

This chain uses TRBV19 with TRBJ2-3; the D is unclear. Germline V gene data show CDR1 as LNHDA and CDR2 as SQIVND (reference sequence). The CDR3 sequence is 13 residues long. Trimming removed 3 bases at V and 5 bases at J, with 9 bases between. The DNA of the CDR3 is TGTGCCAGTAGTATCATAGCAAAAGATACGCAGTATTTT. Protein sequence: CASSIIAKDTQYF.

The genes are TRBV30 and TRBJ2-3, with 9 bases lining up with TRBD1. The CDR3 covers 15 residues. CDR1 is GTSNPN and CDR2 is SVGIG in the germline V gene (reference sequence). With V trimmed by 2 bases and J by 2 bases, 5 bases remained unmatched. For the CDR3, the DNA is TGTGCCTGGAGTACAGGGACAGGGAACACAGATACGCAGTATTTT. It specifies CAWSTGTGNTDTQYF.

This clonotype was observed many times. CDR3: CSVSTTGPGNTIYF. CDR3 DNA: TGCAGCGTTTCCACAACAGGGCCTGGAAACACCATATATTTT. The rearrangement joins TRBV29-1 to TRBJ1-3; D is perhaps TRBD1 (6 bases). Germline CDR1 SQVTM, CDR2 ANQGSEA. Trimming left V 5 bases short and J 2 bases short, with 13 bases between. The CDR3 consists of 14 residues.

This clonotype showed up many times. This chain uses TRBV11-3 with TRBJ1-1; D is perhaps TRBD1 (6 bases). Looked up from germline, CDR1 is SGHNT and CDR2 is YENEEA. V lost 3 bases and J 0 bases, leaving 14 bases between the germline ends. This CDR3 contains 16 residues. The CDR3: CASSLAGDSMNTEAFF. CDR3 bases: TGTGCCAGCAGCTTGGCAGGGGATTCCATGAACACTGAAGCTTTCTTT.

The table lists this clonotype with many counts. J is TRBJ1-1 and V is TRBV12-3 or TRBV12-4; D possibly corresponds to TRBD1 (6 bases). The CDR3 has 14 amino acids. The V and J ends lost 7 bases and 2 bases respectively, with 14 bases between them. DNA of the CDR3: TGTGCCAGCACTCCGGGACATTCAAACACTGAAGCTTTCTTT. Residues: CASTPGHSNTEAFF.

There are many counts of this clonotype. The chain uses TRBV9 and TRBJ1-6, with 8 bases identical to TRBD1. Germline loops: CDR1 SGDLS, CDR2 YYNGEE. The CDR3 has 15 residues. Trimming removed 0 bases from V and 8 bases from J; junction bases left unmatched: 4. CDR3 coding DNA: TGTGCCAGCAGCGTAGACACAGGGGGTTATTCACCCCTCCACTTT. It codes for CASSVDTGGYSPLHF.

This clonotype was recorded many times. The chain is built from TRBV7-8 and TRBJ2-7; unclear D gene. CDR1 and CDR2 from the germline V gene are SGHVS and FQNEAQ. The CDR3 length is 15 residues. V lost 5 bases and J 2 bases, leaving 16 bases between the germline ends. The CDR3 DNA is TGTGCCAGCAGCGACGTTATGTTGGCTACCTACGAGCAGTACTTC. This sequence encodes CASSDVMLATYEQYF. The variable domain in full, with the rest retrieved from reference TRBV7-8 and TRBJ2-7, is GAGVSQSPRYKVAKRGQDVALRCDPISGHVSLFWYQQALGQGPEFLTYFQNEAQLDKSGLPSDRFFAERPEGSVSTLKIQRTQQEDSAVYLCASSDVMLATYEQYFGPGTRLTVT.